The sequence of this T cell receptor (beta chain) was determined in a study of shared clonotypes between healthy human individuals. Whole-study results and caveats: Across a handful of donors, naive CD4 shared around 5%, naive CD8 around 3.8%, memory CD4 2.3%, memory CD8 over 0.3%. The study generally estimated greater richness for naive than memory subsets.

The length of the CDR3 is 12 residues. V lost 1 base and J lost 8, with 7 bases in between. From germline, CDR1 is SGHRS and CDR2 YFSETQ. Measured with immunoSEQ multiplex PCR; TCRdb has only the in-frame clones, and not every one. The table includes roughly 2.1 million clones, around 93% detected once. This clone was observed once. Its specificity is not known. Other nucleotide sequences from this sample produce the same CDR3. Cells designated naive CD8 were CD45RO-negative and were positively selected for CCR7, with terminally differentiated effector memory CD45RA+ cells excluded. The V call is TRBV5-1, the J call TRBJ2-1, with D uncertain. The clonotype was recovered from a man between 18 and 35 years old in good health. Some clones in this sample may be carry-over from other donors' samples. The sample was naive CD8+ T cells from PBMCs. Here the CDR3 reads CASSLTGYEQFF. The CDR3, as DNA: TGCGCCAGCAGCTTGACGGGCTATGAGCAGTTCTTC.